This T cell receptor beta chain was recovered during a study of blood T cell repertoires in COVID-19. Study-wide background: There were acute and convalescent COVID-19 samples, and they came from the United States, Italy and Spain. The analysed material was cDNA or gDNA that came from T cells, B-cell-depleted T cells, or PBMCs.

V was pared by 4 bases and J by 0 bases, with 18 bases between. Germline V lookup: CDR1 SEHNR, CDR2 FQNEAQ (reference sequence). CDR3 length: 17 amino acids. As processed by the authors: Using reference gene primer amplification, nucleated cell counts were estimated. Profiling relied on immunoSEQ multiplex PCR, and the TCRdb table lists in-frame clones only, not all of them. V, J and clone size derive from that table, while D and trimming were established from the DNA sequence. The top ten clones hold over 7.5% of a sample with 110,000 or so clones, approximately 88% of them seen once. This receptor was obtained from a woman aged 40 to 50 with acute or convalescent COVID-19. This rearrangement joins TRBV7-9 to TRBJ1-1; unclear D gene. The sample was peripheral blood. CDR3 loop: CASSSTTGDWLNTEAFF. The CDR3 DNA follows: TGTGCCAGCAGCTCGACCACGGGAGACTGGCTGAACACTGAAGCTTTCTTT.